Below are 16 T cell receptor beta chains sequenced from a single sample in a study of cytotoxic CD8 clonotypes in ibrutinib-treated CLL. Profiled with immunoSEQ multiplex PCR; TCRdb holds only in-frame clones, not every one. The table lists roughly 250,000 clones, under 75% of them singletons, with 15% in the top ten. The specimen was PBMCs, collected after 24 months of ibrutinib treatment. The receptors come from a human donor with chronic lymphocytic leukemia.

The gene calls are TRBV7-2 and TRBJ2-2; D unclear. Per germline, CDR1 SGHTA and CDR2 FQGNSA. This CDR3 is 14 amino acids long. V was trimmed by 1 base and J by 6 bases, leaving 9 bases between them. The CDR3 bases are TGTGCCAGCAGCTTAGTTGGGTCGGCCGGGGAGCTGTTTTTT. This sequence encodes CASSLVGSAGELFF.

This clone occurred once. CDR3 in DNA: TGTGCCAGCAGTTACTTCGGGGGAAATAACTATGGCTACACCTTC. Protein product: CASSYFGGNNYGYTF. The chain has TRBV6-5 and TRBJ1-2, with D maybe TRBD1 (5 bases). The ends were cut back, 1 base at V and 1 base at J, with 10 bases in the middle. CDR1 is MNHEY, CDR2 SVGAGI, per germline. The CDR3 spans 15 residues.

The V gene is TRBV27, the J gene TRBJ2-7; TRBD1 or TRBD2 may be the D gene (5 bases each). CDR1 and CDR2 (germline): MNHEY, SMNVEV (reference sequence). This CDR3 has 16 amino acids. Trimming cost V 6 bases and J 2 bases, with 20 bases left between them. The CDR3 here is CASSNTGFDSAYEQYF. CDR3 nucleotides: TGTGCCAGCAGCAATACAGGATTTGATAGCGCCTACGAGCAGTACTTC.

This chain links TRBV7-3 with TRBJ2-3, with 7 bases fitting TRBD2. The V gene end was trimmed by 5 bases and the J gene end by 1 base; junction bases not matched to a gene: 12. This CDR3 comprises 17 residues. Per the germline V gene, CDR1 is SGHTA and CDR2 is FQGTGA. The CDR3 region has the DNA TGTGCCAGCAGCGCAAGTTCATTAGCGGGCCGCACAGATACGCAGTATTTT. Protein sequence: CASSASSLAGRTDTQYF.

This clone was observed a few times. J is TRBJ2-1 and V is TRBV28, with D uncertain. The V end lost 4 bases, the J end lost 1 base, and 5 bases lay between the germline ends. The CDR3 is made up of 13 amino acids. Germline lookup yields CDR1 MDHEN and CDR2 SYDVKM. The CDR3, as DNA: TGTGCCAGCAGTTCTTTTTCCTACAATGAGCAGTTCTTC. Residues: CASSSFSYNEQFF. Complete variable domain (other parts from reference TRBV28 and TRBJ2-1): DVKVTQSSRYLVKRTGEKVFLECVQDMDHENMFWYRQDPGLGLRLIYFSYDVKMKEKGDIPEGYSVSREKKERFSLILESASTNQTSMYLCASSSFSYNEQFFGPGTRLTVL.

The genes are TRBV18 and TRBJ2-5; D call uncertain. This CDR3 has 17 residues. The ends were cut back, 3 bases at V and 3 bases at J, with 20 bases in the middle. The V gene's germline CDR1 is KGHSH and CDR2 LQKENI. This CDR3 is CASSPLHDQNRKETQYF. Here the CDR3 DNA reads TGTGCCAGCTCACCGCTTCATGACCAAAACAGAAAAGAGACCCAGTACTTC.

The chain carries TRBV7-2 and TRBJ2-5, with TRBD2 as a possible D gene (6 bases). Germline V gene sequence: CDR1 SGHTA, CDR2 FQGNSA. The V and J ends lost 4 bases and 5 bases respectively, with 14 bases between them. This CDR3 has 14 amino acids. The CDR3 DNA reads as TGTGCCAGCAGCTCAGGCGGGGCTGAGGAGACCCAGTACTTC. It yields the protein CASSSGGAEETQYF.

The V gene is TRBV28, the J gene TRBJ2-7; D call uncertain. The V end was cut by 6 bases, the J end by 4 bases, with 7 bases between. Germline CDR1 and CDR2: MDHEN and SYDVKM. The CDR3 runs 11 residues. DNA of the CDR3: TGTGCCAGCAGCGCGTTTTACGAGCAGTACTTC. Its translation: CASSAFYEQYF.

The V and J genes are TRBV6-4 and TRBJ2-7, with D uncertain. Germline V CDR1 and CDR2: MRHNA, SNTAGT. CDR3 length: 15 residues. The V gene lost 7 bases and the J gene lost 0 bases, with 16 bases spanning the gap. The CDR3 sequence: CASIVRAPTSYEQYF. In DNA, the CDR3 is TGTGCCAGCATTGTCCGGGCACCCACCTCCTACGAGCAGTACTTC.

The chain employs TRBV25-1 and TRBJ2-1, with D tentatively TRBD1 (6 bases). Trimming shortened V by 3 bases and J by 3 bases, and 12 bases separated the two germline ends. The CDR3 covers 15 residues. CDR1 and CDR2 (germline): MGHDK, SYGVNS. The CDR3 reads CASSDAGAYYNEQFF. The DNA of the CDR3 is TGTGCCAGCAGTGATGCAGGGGCCTACTACAATGAGCAGTTCTTC.

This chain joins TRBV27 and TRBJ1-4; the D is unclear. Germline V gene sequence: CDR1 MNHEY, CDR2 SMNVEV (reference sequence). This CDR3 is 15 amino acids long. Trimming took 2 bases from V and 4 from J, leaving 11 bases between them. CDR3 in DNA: TGTGCCAGCAGTTTAGGAGGTCGGGTTAATGAAAAACTGTTTTTT. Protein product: CASSLGGRVNEKLFF.

The CDR3 nucleotides read TGCGCCAGCAGCTTGGCCCAGGGGACGAGTGAAAAACTGTTTTTT. Amino acid sequence: CASSLAQGTSEKLFF. This chain uses TRBV5-1 with TRBJ1-4; D might be TRBD1 (6 bases). CDR3 length: 15 amino acids. Trimming shortened V by 0 bases and J by 7 bases, and 13 bases separated the two germline ends. CDR1 and CDR2 from the germline V gene are SGHRS and YFSETQ.

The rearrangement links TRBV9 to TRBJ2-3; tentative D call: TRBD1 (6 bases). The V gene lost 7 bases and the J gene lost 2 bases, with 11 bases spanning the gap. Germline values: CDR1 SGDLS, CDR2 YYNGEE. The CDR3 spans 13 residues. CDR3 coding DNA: TGTGCCAGCTCACAGGGAGACACAGATACGCAGTATTTT. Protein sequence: CASSQGDTDTQYF.

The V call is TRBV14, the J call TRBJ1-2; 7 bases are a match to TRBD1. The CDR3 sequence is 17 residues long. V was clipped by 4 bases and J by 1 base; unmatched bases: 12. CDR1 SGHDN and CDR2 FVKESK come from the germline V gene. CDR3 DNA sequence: TGTGCCAGCAGCCTAGGTTTGGGGACAGACTTTAACTATGGCTACACCTTC. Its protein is CASSLGLGTDFNYGYTF.

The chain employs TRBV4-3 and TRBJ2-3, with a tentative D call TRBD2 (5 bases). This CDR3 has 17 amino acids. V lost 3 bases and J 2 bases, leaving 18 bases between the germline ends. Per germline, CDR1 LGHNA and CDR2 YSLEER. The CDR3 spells CASSQLFGGLDTDTQYF. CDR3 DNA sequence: TGCGCCAGCAGCCAGCTCTTCGGCGGACTTGACACAGATACGCAGTATTTT.

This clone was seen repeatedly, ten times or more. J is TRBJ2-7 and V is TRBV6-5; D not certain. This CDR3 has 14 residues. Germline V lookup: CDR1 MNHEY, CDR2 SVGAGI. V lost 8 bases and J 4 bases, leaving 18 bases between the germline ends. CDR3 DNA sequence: TGTGCCAGCTATAGTCCGACAAGAAGGTACGAGCAGTACTTC. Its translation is CASYSPTRRYEQYF.